This record covers a single TCR beta chain. Some clones are missing from TCRdb's copy, which holds only in-frame ones; the method was immunoSEQ multiplex PCR. The table lists 41,000 or so clones, more than 75% of them singletons, with about 0.79% in the top ten. The J segment lost 3 bases and the V segment lost 1 base, leaving 8 bases of the junction unmatched. This CDR3 has 17 residues. Germline V gene sequence: CDR1 LNHDA, CDR2 SQIVND (reference sequence). This entry is derived from a study of memory CD4+ T cells and cytomegalovirus serostatus. The sort gate was single viable CD3+CD4+CD8-CD45RO+ cells for memory CD4+ T cells. CMV serostatus came from serum IgG against pp150, pp28, p38, p52.

The clonotype comes from an adult in good health and CMV-seronegative. This chain connects TRBV19 to TRBJ2-3, with 9 bases matching TRBD1. Sequencing was carried out using memory CD4+ T cells from blood. The CDR3 DNA reads TGTGCCAGTAGTATAGGGGAAGGGACAGGGCTGACAGATACGCAGTATTTT. Its protein is CASSIGEGTGLTDTQYF.